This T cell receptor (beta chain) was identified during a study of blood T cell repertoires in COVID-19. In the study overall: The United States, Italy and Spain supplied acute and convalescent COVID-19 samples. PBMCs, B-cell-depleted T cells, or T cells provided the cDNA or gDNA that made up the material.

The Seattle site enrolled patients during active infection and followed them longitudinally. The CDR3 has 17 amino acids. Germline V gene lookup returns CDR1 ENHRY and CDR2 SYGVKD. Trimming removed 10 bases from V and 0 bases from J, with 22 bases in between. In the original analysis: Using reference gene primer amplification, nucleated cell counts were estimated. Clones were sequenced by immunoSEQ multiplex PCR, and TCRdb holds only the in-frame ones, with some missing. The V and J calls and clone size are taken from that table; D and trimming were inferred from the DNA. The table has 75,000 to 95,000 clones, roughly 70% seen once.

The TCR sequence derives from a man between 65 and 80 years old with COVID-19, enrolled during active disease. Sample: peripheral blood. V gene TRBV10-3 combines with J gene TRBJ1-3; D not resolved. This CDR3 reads CATREFFDISSGNTIYF. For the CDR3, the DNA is TGTGCCACCCGTGAATTTTTTGATATCAGCTCTGGAAACACCATATATTTT.